This passage covers 24 T cell receptor beta chains from one sample sequenced in a study of vaccination and CD4 T cells after COVID-19 (dated by TCRdb to between 2020 and 2023). Preparation of the library involved PCR. Instrument on record: Illumina iSeq 100. TCR sequencing of DNA from cultured CD4+ T cells used the Oncomine TCR Beta short-read assay at the Johns Hopkins FTIC core. The raw public data were reprocessed by TCRdb itself: fastp quality trimming at Q25, MiXCR clonotype calling, in-frame beta chains only. Duplicate CDR3 protein sequences are folded into a single record with the most common DNA and genes. The sample table contains some 20,000 distinct CDR3 sequences; only one count was recorded for approximately 45% of them. The ten most abundant clones make up roughly 2.9% of the sample. Sample treatment or condition, as interpreted from the label and publication: roughly ten-day PBMC culture with coronavirus spike peptide pools or control peptides (ViraFEST assay).

For these receptors, no antigen is known. Sample: CD4+ T cells from blood, cultured in vitro, taken after SARS-CoV-2 vaccination. These receptors came from a human donor who had recovered from COVID-19.

This clonotype was seen only a few times. The chain recombines TRBV20-1 with TRBJ2-3; no reliable D call. The CDR3 length is 13 residues. V was cut by 1 base and J by 1 base, with 6 bases left in between. Germline values: CDR1 DFQATT, CDR2 SNEGSKA (reference sequence). CDR3 protein: CSARVLGTDTQYF. For the CDR3, the DNA is TGCAGTGCTAGAGTTCTAGGCACAGATACGCAGTATTTT.

This clonotype has just a few counts. The chain has TRBV20-1 and TRBJ2-1, with D maybe TRBD2 (5 bases). The CDR3 totals 13 residues. The germline CDR1 and CDR2 sequences are DFQATT and SNEGSKA (reference sequence). The V end was cut by 1 base, the J end by 7 bases, with 11 bases between. The DNA of the CDR3 is TGCAGTGCTAGAGGGTTCCTAGCAAATGAGCAGTTCTTC. This sequence encodes CSARGFLANEQFF.

This clonotype was seen more than once but under ten times. V is TRBV19 and J is TRBJ2-2; 7 bases match TRBD2. V gave up 4 bases and J gave up 4 bases; unmatched junction bases: 9. The CDR3 is 16 residues long. The germline V gene has CDR1 LNHDA and CDR2 SQIVND (reference sequence). CDR3 sequence (DNA): TGTGCCAGTAGTAAGCTAGCGGAGGGGACCACCGGGGAGCTGTTTTTT. Translating it yields CASSKLAEGTTGELFF.

This clonotype came up once. The chain is built from TRBV12-3 or TRBV12-4 and TRBJ2-2, with 9 nucleotides matching TRBD2. Trimming cost V 7 bases and J 4 bases; bases outside gene matches: 10. The CDR3 contains 16 residues. The CDR3: CASKPLGGRATGELFF. The CDR3 nucleotides are TGTGCCAGCAAGCCCTTAGGCGGGAGGGCCACCGGGGAGCTGTTTTTT.

The chain has TRBV11-2 and TRBJ2-1; D unclear. CDR3 length: 13 residues. Germline V gene sequence: CDR1 SGHAT, CDR2 FQNNGV. Trimming took 4 bases from V and 10 from J, leaving 14 bases between them. The CDR3 DNA follows: TGTGCCAGCAGCTCAGACTGGATGGCAGAGCAGTTCTTC. It encodes CASSSDWMAEQFF. Complete variable domain (other parts from reference TRBV11-2 and TRBJ2-1): EAGVAQSPRYKIIEKRQSVAFWCNPISGHATLYWYQQILGQGPKLLIQFQNNGVVDDSQLPKDRFSAERLKGVDSTLKIQPAKLEDSAVYLCASSSDWMAEQFFGPGTRLTVL.

The CDR3 DNA is TGTGCCACGAGAACAGGGGAGCACTATGGCTACACCTTC. Translation: CATRTGEHYGYTF. V usage is TRBV27 and J usage is TRBJ1-2, with TRBD1 identical over 7 bases. V gave up 10 bases and J gave up 3 bases; unmatched junction bases: 8. This CDR3 is 13 amino acids long. Germline CDR1 and CDR2: MNHEY and SMNVEV (reference sequence).

This clonotype was counted a few times. The chain is built from TRBV7-2 and TRBJ2-4; weak D call: TRBD1 (6 bases). The germline gives CDR1 SGHTA, CDR2 FQGNSA. The CDR3 length is 16 residues. Deletions cut 5 bases from V and 1 base from J, with 15 bases between. This CDR3 reads CASSRGRTVAKNIQYF. CDR3 nucleotide sequence: TGTGCCAGCAGCCGGGGTAGGACAGTGGCCAAAAACATTCAGTACTTC. The full variable domain, with the rest looked up from reference TRBV7-2 and TRBJ2-4, is GAGVSQSPSNKVTEKGKDVELRCDPISGHTALYWYRQSLGQGLEFLIYFQGNSAPDKSGLPSDRFSAERTGGSVSTLTIQRTQQEDSAVYLCASSRGRTVAKNIQYFGAGTRLSVL.

V gene TRBV18 combines with J gene TRBJ1-5, with 8 bases lining up with TRBD1. This CDR3 spans 15 amino acids. Germline values: CDR1 KGHSH, CDR2 LQKENI. With 3 bases clipped from V and 2 bases from J, the junction kept 3 bases outside the gene matches. For the CDR3, the DNA is TGTGCCAGCTCACCGACAGGGGCTGGCAATCAGCCCCAGCATTTT. Protein product: CASSPTGAGNQPQHF.

The chain is built from TRBV20-1 and TRBJ1-5, with no clear D. Germline V CDR1 and CDR2: DFQATT, SNEGSKA (reference sequence). Trimming left V 4 bases short and J 7 bases short, with 17 bases between. This CDR3 is 14 amino acids long. CDR3 nucleotides: TGCAGTGCTACCTTGGGCAGCGCCCACCAGCCCCAGCATTTT. Amino acids: CSATLGSAHQPQHF.

As regards this clonotype: An end of the junction does not agree with germline; a read error may underlie this. V gene TRBV16 combines with J gene TRBJ1-1; unclear D gene. Germline V gene data show CDR1 as KGHSY and CDR2 as FQNENV. This CDR3 contains 11 residues. CDR3 nucleotide sequence: TGTGCCAGCAGCCAATCGAGCCGCCGGATCTTT. Protein product: CASSQSSRRIF.

The chain combines TRBV6-5 with TRBJ2-7; TRBD2 matches 9 bases. Germline loops: CDR1 MNHEY, CDR2 SVGAGI. Unmatched junction bases numbered 8, after V lost 0 bases and J lost 5 bases. The CDR3 is made up of 16 amino acids. Here the CDR3 reads CASSYSRGGASNEQYF. The CDR3 DNA is TGTGCCAGCAGTTACTCGCGCGGGGGGGCATCTAACGAGCAGTACTTC.

V and J are TRBV5-1 and TRBJ2-7, with D possibly being TRBD1 (6 bases). Between the trimmed V and J ends, which lost 5 bases and 3 bases, there was a span of 18 bases. CDR1 and CDR2 from the germline V gene are SGHRS and YFSETQ. The CDR3 contains 15 residues. The DNA for the CDR3 is TGCGCCAGCAGAGACCTAGGGGGTTTAGTCTACGAGCAGTACTTC. Its translation: CASRDLGGLVYEQYF.

The chain's CDR3 is CSARDLLRTEAFF. Here the CDR3 DNA reads TGCAGTGCTAGAGATTTACTGAGGACTGAAGCTTTCTTT. V and J are TRBV20-1 and TRBJ1-1; D remains unclear. The germline V and J ends were trimmed by 0 bases and 5 bases, with 10 bases remaining between them. The germline gives CDR1 DFQATT, CDR2 SNEGSKA (reference sequence). CDR3 length equals 13 residues.

The chain combines TRBV30 with TRBJ1-5; possibly TRBD1 for D (6 bases). The V and J ends lost 5 bases and 0 bases respectively, with 8 bases between them. Germline CDR1 GTSNPN, CDR2 SVGIG (reference sequence). CDR3 length equals 13 residues. CDR3 bases: TGTGCCTGGGCGACAGGTAGCAATCAGCCCCAGCATTTT. As protein: CAWATGSNQPQHF.

The chain joins TRBV18 to TRBJ2-7; D call uncertain. The V and J ends lost 0 bases and 3 bases respectively, with 6 bases between them. Germline V lookup: CDR1 KGHSH, CDR2 LQKENI. This CDR3 is built from 13 residues. CDR3 DNA sequence: TGTGCCAGCTCACCACCAGTAAGCTACGAGCAGTACTTC. Its translation is CASSPPVSYEQYF.

V gene TRBV20-1 combines with J gene TRBJ2-3; D not resolved. Deletions cut 0 bases from V and 2 bases from J, with 15 bases between. The CDR3 runs to 16 residues. Germline-derived CDR1 and CDR2 are DFQATT and SNEGSKA (reference sequence). The CDR3 loop reads CSARDRIGGSTDTQYF. DNA for the CDR3: TGCAGTGCTAGAGACCGGATTGGCGGCTCCACAGATACGCAGTATTTT.

This clonotype was seen a few times. The V call is TRBV6-1, the J call TRBJ1-2; D call uncertain. The germline V gene has CDR1 MNHNS and CDR2 SASEGT. Trimming took 4 bases from V and 7 from J, leaving 13 bases between them. The CDR3 is 13 residues long. The CDR3 coding sequence is TGTGCCAGCAGTGGACCTCGGAGTGGTGGCTACACCTTC. Translated: CASSGPRSGGYTF.

This clonotype has only a few counts. This chain connects TRBV20-1 to TRBJ1-5; TRBD1 matches at 7 bases. The germline CDR1 and CDR2 sequences are DFQATT and SNEGSKA (reference sequence). The CDR3 is 15 amino acids. The ends lost 0 bases at V and 6 bases at J; junction bases unmatched: 8. The CDR3 reads CSARDQDRDGQPQHF. In DNA form, the CDR3 reads TGCAGTGCTAGAGATCAAGACAGGGACGGTCAGCCCCAGCATTTT.

This clonotype came up once. The chain is built from TRBV27 and TRBJ2-7; the D gene is possibly TRBD2 (7 bases). CDR3 length: 15 residues. The V end was cut by 6 bases, the J end by 0 bases, with 15 bases between. Germline loops: CDR1 MNHEY, CDR2 SMNVEV (reference sequence). CDR3 nucleotides: TGTGCCAGCAGACGTACGGGGGGCCACTCCTACGAGCAGTACTTC. Translation gives CASRRTGGHSYEQYF.

This chain connects TRBV19 to TRBJ2-1, with D maybe TRBD2 (5 bases). Germline lookup yields CDR1 LNHDA and CDR2 SQIVND (reference sequence). The CDR3 sequence is 13 residues long. V lost 5 bases and J 9 bases, leaving 14 bases between the germline ends. The CDR3 sequence is CASSLSVGSEQFF. CDR3 DNA: TGTGCCAGTAGTCTTAGCGTAGGGAGTGAGCAGTTCTTC.

This clonotype was recorded once. The V and J genes are TRBV12-3 or TRBV12-4 and TRBJ1-1; no clear D gene. The CDR3 sequence is 15 residues long. V was cut by 0 bases and J by 6 bases, with 14 bases left in between. CDR3 amino acids: CASSLAPGPAPEAFF. CDR3 coding DNA: TGTGCCAGCAGTTTAGCTCCGGGCCCTGCCCCTGAAGCTTTCTTT.

The chain uses TRBV7-8 and TRBJ2-5, with 9 nucleotides matching TRBD1. This CDR3 spans 15 amino acids. Trimming took 6 bases from V and 5 from J; bases not matched to a gene: 10. CDR1 is SGHVS, CDR2 FQNEAQ, per germline. The CDR3 nucleotides read TGTGCCAGCAGTTTCGTAACAGGGGGCAGGGAGACCCAGTACTTC. It codes for CASSFVTGGRETQYF.

This clonotype was counted between two and nine times. J is TRBJ1-5 and V is TRBV21-1; TRBD1, as called in the table, went unchecked against the DNA. TRBV21-1 is assigned pseudogene status. The CDR3 totals 19 residues. CDR3 in amino acids: CASSNKTDGTVIPRGAQHF. As DNA, the CDR3 is TGTGCCAGCAGCAACAAGACAGACGGGACAGTTATCCCCAGGGGGGCCCAGCATTTT.

The chain has TRBV21-1 and TRBJ2-1; the table's D call of TRBD1 was not tested on the DNA. TRBV21-1 is labeled a pseudogene. The CDR3 has 16 residues. The DNA of the CDR3 is TGTGCCAGCAGCCACCTCGGAGGGGGGCAAAACAATGAGCAGTTCTTC. This codes for CASSHLGGGQNNEQFF.